A selection of T cell receptor beta chains follows, all from one sample in a study of regulatory T cells in long-lasting Graves disease. TCRdb re-called the multiplex PCR reads with MiXCR, one entry per CDR3 protein. Among under 700,000 distinct CDR3 sequences listed, about 16% were seen once. Separately, the same data were catalogued under a study of T cells in Graves' hyperthyroidism and ophthalmopathy.

Sequencing was performed on peripheral blood mononuclear cells (PBMCs), taken at new diagnosis, from a patient treated with antithyroid drugs. The source is a middle-aged woman with Graves disease. Both conserved end residues are part of each CDR3. Fields, in order: J gene, CDR3 length, V gene, D gene, clone size, CDR3 DNA, CDR3 protein. The D gene is left open where the match is weak. Clone size is shown for a subset of rows, as once, few, many or a class of expanded clone.

j_call: TRBJ1-2
cdr3_length: 15
v_call: TRBV6-1
d_call: -
clone_size: many
cdr3_nt: TGTGCCAGCAGTGAAAGCCCTTGGGGGGGCGGTGGCTACACCTTC
cdr3_aa: CASSESPWGGGGYTF

j_call: TRBJ1-1
cdr3_length: 15
v_call: TRBV2
d_call: TRBD1
clone_size: many
cdr3_nt: TGTGCCAGCAGATTCCAACAGGGGGCGAACACTGAAGCTTTCTTT
cdr3_aa: CASRFQQGANTEAFF

j_call: TRBJ2-1
cdr3_length: 17
v_call: TRBV2
d_call: TRBD2
clone_size: many
cdr3_nt: TGTGCCAGCAGTGACTTGACTAGCGGGGGGGCCGGTGATGAGCAGTTCTTC
cdr3_aa: CASSDLTSGGAGDEQFF

j_call: TRBJ1-3
cdr3_length: 15
v_call: TRBV7-9
d_call: -
clone_size: -
cdr3_nt: TGTGCCAGCAGCCGACCCAGCGGGGCTGGAAACACCATATATTTT
cdr3_aa: CASSRPSGAGNTIYF

j_call: TRBJ1-2
cdr3_length: 13
v_call: TRBV28
d_call: TRBD1
clone_size: many
cdr3_nt: TGTGCCAGCAGGAATGGACAGGGATATGGCTACACCTTC
cdr3_aa: CASRNGQGYGYTF

j_call: TRBJ1-6
cdr3_length: 14
v_call: TRBV19
d_call: TRBD1
clone_size: -
cdr3_nt: TGTGCCAGTACCCGGACAGGAAATAATTCACCCCTCCACTTT
cdr3_aa: CASTRTGNNSPLHF

j_call: TRBJ2-2
cdr3_length: 14
v_call: TRBV28
d_call: TRBD1
clone_size: many
cdr3_nt: TGTGCCAGCAGCGACGGACAGGGAGTCGGGGAGCTGTTTTTT
cdr3_aa: CASSDGQGVGELFF

j_call: TRBJ1-3
cdr3_length: 15
v_call: TRBV5-1
d_call: -
clone_size: few
cdr3_nt: TGCGCCAGCAGCTTGTCACAGGGTTTTGGAAACACCATATATTTT
cdr3_aa: CASSLSQGFGNTIYF

j_call: TRBJ1-5
cdr3_length: 13
v_call: TRBV5-6
d_call: TRBD1
clone_size: many
cdr3_nt: TGTGCCAGCAGCTCACAGGGGAATCAGCCCCAGCATTTT
cdr3_aa: CASSSQGNQPQHF

j_call: TRBJ1-6
cdr3_length: 13
v_call: TRBV5-1
d_call: -
clone_size: few
cdr3_nt: TGCGCCAGCAGATTGGACAACTATTCACCCCTCCACTTT
cdr3_aa: CASRLDNYSPLHF

j_call: TRBJ1-1
cdr3_length: 13
v_call: TRBV11-2
d_call: -
clone_size: many
cdr3_nt: TGTGCCAGCAGCTTAGCGGGAATCACTGAAGCTTTCTTT
cdr3_aa: CASSLAGITEAFF

j_call: TRBJ1-5
cdr3_length: 17
v_call: TRBV19
d_call: -
clone_size: many
cdr3_nt: TGTGCCAGTAGTAACATTCTGACAGGACTTAGCAATCAGCCCCAGCATTTT
cdr3_aa: CASSNILTGLSNQPQHF

j_call: TRBJ1-1
cdr3_length: 11
v_call: TRBV30
d_call: -
clone_size: many
cdr3_nt: TGTGCCTGGAGTGCGACCGCTGAAGCTTTCTTT
cdr3_aa: CAWSATAEAFF

j_call: TRBJ1-2
cdr3_length: 14
v_call: TRBV5-6
d_call: -
clone_size: few
cdr3_nt: TGTGCCAGCAGCTTGTCGCAGGGGCTCTATGGCTACACCTTC
cdr3_aa: CASSLSQGLYGYTF

j_call: TRBJ2-1
cdr3_length: 15
v_call: TRBV12-3/TRBV12-4
d_call: TRBD2
clone_size: many
cdr3_nt: TGTGCCAGCAGTTTATCCGCTAGCGGGACCAATGAGCAGTTCTTC
cdr3_aa: CASSLSASGTNEQFF